This T cell receptor beta chain was sequenced during a study of tumor-infiltrating lymphocytes in primary liver carcinoma. The source material, 20-30 mg of unsorted bulk tissue, was used to co-extract RNA and DNA. TCR beta cDNA was reverse-transcribed from around 0.55 ug of total RNA. The reaction used a constant-region primer and ProtoScript II reverse transcriptase. What produced the TCR beta libraries was three nested multiplex PCR rounds using slightly modified ARM-PCR. TRBV1-TRBV30 forward and Cbeta reverse primers drove the first two roughly 10-cycle rounds. TCRdb passed the multiplex PCR reads through MiXCR, listing each CDR3 protein once. Of approximately 73,000 distinct CDR3 sequences listed, 65% to 75% are singletons. The CDR3 spans 16 residues. Germline V gene sequence: CDR1 MGHRA, CDR2 YSYEKL. This clonotype appeared a single time. The junction does not match germline at one end; this may be a read error.

The chain recombines TRBV4-1 with TRBJ2-3; TRBD2 matches at 11 bases. The source of this sequence is a woman aged 55-75 years with primary liver carcinoma and hepatitis B virus infection. The specimen was liver tumor tissue from sampling region 4. As to subset: tumor region T4, right-lateral pole. Here the CDR3 reads CAGSLGTSGYTDTQCF. The CDR3 DNA follows: TGCGCCGGCAGTCTTGGGACTAGCGGATACACAGATACGCAGTGTTTT.